This T cell receptor beta chain originates from a study of technical replicates of blood from several donors. This CDR3 is built from 16 residues. CDR1 and CDR2 from the germline V gene are SGHAT and FQNNGV. With 2 bases clipped from V and 0 bases from J, the junction kept 2 bases outside the gene matches. Data came from immunoSEQ multiplex PCR; TCRdb stores just in-frame clones and leaves some out. The top ten hold approximately 0.15% of the sample, which has tens of thousands of clones, roughly 98% seen once. The chain employs TRBV11-2 and TRBJ2-1; 9 bases line up with TRBD2. The sequenced sample was T cells isolated from PBMCs. The clonotype was recovered from a human donor in good health. In DNA form, the CDR3 reads TGTGCCAGCAGCTTAAGTAGCGGGAGCTCCTACAATGAGCAGTTCTTC. Protein product: CASSLSSGSSYNEQFF. Variable domain in full (rest from reference TRBV11-2 and TRBJ2-1): EAGVAQSPRYKIIEKRQSVAFWCNPISGHATLYWYQQILGQGPKLLIQFQNNGVVDDSQLPKDRFSAERLKGVDSTLKIQPAKLEDSAVYLCASSLSSGSSYNEQFFGPGTRLTVL.